This entry describes one T cell receptor beta chain. The germline CDR1 and CDR2 sequences are SGHNT and YYREEE (reference sequence). The CDR3 covers 15 residues. Trimming at V came to 4 bases and at J to 8 bases, leaving 9 bases not matched to a gene. Data came from immunoSEQ multiplex PCR; TCRdb stores just in-frame clones and leaves some out. The sample consists of some 86,000 clones, 80% of them appearing once. The data derive from a study of T cell responses to AZD1222 COVID-19 vaccine. The sequence was obtained from an adult in good health. The sample was peripheral blood, taken on day 0 of AZD1222 vaccination. The chain joins TRBV5-4 to TRBJ1-4; 9 nucleotides match TRBD1. In DNA, the CDR3 is TGTGCCAGCAGCCGCTACCGGACAGGGGCCGAAAAACTGTTTTTT. It codes for CASSRYRTGAEKLFF.